The T cell receptor beta chain under discussion was sequenced for a study of shared clonotypes between healthy human individuals (TCRdb year 2020). Describing the broader study: A few men and two women, aged 18 to 49 years, made up the cohort. Blood TCR repertoires of roughly five healthy adults were deeply sequenced to estimate repertoire size and the extent of clonotype sharing between individuals. Per donor, three plates each were used for CD4 naive and CD4 memory, two for CD8 naive, and one for CD8 memory. To increase sequencing depth and limit assay-specific biases, different laboratories used diverse techniques to prepare libraries and sequence TCR repertoires. Between about 0.9 and 8.9 billion PBMCs per donor were obtained by leukapheresis.

What the authors observed across the whole study: The genetic and exposure-history diversity represented was limited by the small number of donors. Across several donors, approximately 4.9% of naive CD4, 3.5% of naive CD8, around 2.1% of memory CD4, and under 0.45% of memory CD8 clonotypes were shared. Pairwise subsampling indicated that sequencing depth was expected to affect the degree of clonotype sharing among donors. Even with the large sequencing depth, rarefaction of the sorted-subset datasets indicated that sequencing was incomplete. Compared with non-shared clonotypes, clonotypes shared by all four sorted-subset donors had higher generation probabilities. Larger estimated clonotype richness was generally found for naive subsets than for memory subsets. Only blood was sampled, and tissue TCR repertoires likely differ from those in blood.

The donors were healthy, HIV-negative adults with no recently reported acute infections or vaccinations. Only Caucasian adults living in Nashville, Tennessee, USA were represented among the donors. CD4+ T cells were enriched by magnetic negative selection; naive cells were then positively selected on CD45RA, and the negative fraction formed the memory subset. Blood was collected by leukapheresis, and PBMCs were isolated by Ficoll-Histopaque density gradient centrifugation and then cryopreserved in liquid nitrogen vapor phase. Analytical flow cytometry was used to check the purity and quantity of every magnetically sorted T cell population. Genomic DNA was isolated from each sorted fraction and quantified by UV absorbance on a Nanodrop 2000c. About this clone itself: It lacks a known antigen. It has no much larger one-base neighbor in the sample; base qualities were not kept.

CDR1 and CDR2, looked up from the germline V gene, are SGHRS and YFSETQ. Including cysteine and phenylalanine, the CDR3 has 16 amino acids. The retained sequence is limited to the CDR3, 48 bases, with the frame set at the first base. Trimming takes 5 bases from V and 0 bases from J, and the germline ends sit 18 bases apart. TCR CDR3 regions were amplified from genomic DNA by multiplex PCR using the deep immunoSEQ assay. Extracted genomic DNA from each cell subset was distributed evenly across all wells of several immunoSEQ 96-well plates, and each plate was treated as a replicate. For sorted subsets, each replicate PCR was loaded with 200 ng genomic DNA, equivalent to approximately 27,000 T cell genomes. The purified libraries were quantified using a Qubit 3.0 fluorometer, sized with a Bioanalyzer 2100, and then quantified again using the KAPA Library Quantification kit. A separate single-read 150-cycle Illumina NextSeq 550 flow cell was used to sequence each immunoSEQ 96-well plate. On the study's bioinformatics: Because the immunoSEQ output included only junctional sequences and no quality scores, the filtering could not be the same as the filtering used for full-length reads. Sequences were annotated with PyIR, a Python wrapper for IgBLAST v1.9, and V/J genes and CDR3 were assigned using IMGT germline references. Reads were removed for weak V/J assignments (E-value above 1e-6), missing CDR3, stop codons, out-of-frame junctions, or ambiguous translated residues. A V3J clonotype was defined by an identical inferred V gene, J gene, and CDR3 amino acid sequence. To compute the percentage overlap between repertoires, the number of shared unique clonotypes was divided by the size of the smaller repertoire. Repertoire richness was assessed with RTK rarefaction, the Chao1 estimator, and Recon v2.1 estimates of unobserved clonotypes. Generation probabilities for all TCRbeta clonotypes obtained by the gDNA method from a handful of donors were computed using OLGA. TCRdb limited this immuneACCESS table to in-frame rearrangements with V and J called. A share of clones is missing; checked studies link under half to unresolved V genes, and the rest is unexplained. The D gene and trimming were derived from the DNA, and the V and J assignments and clone size from that table. This sample is represented by 2 million to 2.5 million clones; about 95% of them were singletons. Clones ranked in the top ten supply 0.13% of the sample.

The sequence joins TRBV5-1 to TRBJ2-7; the D match is possibly TRBD1 or TRBD2, with 5 bases aligned in each. This sequence originates from a man younger than 30 in good health. The specimen was naive CD4+ T cells sorted from blood. Taken with the paper, the label for cell subset or site translates to: CD45RA+ positively selected. The DNA is as follows: TGCGCCAGCAGGGGGGTAGCTTCCAAGAGCTCCTACGAGCAGTACTTC. It is translated as CASRGVASKSSYEQYF.